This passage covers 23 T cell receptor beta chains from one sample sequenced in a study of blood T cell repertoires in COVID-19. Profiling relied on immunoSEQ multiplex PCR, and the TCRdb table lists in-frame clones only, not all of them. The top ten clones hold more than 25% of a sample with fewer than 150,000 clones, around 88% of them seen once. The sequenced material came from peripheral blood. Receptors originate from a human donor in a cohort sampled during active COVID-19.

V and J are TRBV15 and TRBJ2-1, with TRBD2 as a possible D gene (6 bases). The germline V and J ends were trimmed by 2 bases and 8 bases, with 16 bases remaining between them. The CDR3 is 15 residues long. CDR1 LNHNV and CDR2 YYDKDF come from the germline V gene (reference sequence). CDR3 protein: CATSRPGLLLHEQFF. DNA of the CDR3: TGTGCCACCAGCAGACCCGGACTACTCCTCCATGAGCAGTTCTTC. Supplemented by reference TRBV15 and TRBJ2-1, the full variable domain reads DAMVIQNPRYQVTQFGKPVTLSCSQTLNHNVMYWYQQKSSQAPKLLFHYYDKDFNNEADTPDNFQSRRPNTSFCFLDIRSPGLGDTAMYLCATSRPGLLLHEQFFGPGTRLTVL.

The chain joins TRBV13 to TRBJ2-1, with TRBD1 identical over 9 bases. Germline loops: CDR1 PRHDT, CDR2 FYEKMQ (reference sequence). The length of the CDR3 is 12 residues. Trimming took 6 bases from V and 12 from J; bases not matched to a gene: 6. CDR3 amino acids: CASRGDRESQFF. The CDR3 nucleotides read TGTGCCAGCAGAGGGGACAGGGAGTCGCAGTTCTTC.

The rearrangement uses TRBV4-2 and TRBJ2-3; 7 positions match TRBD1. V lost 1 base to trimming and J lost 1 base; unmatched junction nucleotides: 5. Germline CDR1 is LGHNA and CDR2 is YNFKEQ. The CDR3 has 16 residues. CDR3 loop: CASSQAQGSGTDTQYF. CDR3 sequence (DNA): TGTGCCAGCAGCCAAGCACAGGGGAGTGGCACAGATACGCAGTATTTT.

The CDR3: CASSRRTSGSQETQYF. The CDR3 region has the DNA TGTGCCAGCTCGCGGAGGACTAGCGGTTCCCAAGAGACCCAGTACTTC. The chain combines TRBV18 with TRBJ2-5; TRBD2 agrees at 10 bases. The junction had 8 bases not matched to a gene; V was cut back by 6 bases and J by 1 base. This CDR3 contains 16 residues. The V gene's germline CDR1 is KGHSH and CDR2 LQKENI.

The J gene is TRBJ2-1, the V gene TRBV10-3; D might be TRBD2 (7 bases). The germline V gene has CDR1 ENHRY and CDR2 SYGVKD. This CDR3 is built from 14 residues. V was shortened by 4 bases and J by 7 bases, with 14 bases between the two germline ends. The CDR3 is CAISATGGVNEQFF. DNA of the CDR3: TGTGCCATCAGTGCGACGGGGGGCGTTAATGAGCAGTTCTTC.

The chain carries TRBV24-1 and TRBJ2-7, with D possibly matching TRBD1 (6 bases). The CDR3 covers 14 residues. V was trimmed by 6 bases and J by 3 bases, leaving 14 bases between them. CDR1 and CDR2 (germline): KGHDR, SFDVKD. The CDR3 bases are TGTGCCACCAGTCCGGGACATTCCGACTACGAGCAGTACTTC. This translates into CATSPGHSDYEQYF.

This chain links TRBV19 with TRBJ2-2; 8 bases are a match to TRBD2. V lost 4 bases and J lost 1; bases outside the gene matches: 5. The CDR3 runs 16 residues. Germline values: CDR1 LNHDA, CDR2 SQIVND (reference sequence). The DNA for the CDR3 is TGTGCCAGTAGTACCCCCGGGGGGGAGAACACCGGGGAGCTGTTTTTT. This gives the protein CASSTPGGENTGELFF.

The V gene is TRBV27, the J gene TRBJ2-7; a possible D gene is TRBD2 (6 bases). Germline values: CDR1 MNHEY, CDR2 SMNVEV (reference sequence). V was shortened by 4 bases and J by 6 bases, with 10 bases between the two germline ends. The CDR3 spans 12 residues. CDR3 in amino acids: CASSSGGAEQYF. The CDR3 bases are TGTGCCAGCAGTTCAGGAGGGGCCGAGCAGTACTTC.

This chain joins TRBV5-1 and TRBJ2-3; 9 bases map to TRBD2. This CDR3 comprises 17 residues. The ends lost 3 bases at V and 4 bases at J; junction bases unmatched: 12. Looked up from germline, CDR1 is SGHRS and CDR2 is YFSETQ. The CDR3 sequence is CASSYSRGGGAADTQYF. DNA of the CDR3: TGCGCCAGCAGCTACTCCAGGGGCGGGGGGGCCGCAGATACGCAGTATTTT.

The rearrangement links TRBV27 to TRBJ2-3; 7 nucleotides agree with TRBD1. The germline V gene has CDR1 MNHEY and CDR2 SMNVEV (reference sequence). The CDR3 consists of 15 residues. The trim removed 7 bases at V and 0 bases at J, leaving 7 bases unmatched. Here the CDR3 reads CASTRGRPSTDTQYF. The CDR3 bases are TGTGCCAGCACCAGGGGGAGACCTAGCACAGATACGCAGTATTTT.

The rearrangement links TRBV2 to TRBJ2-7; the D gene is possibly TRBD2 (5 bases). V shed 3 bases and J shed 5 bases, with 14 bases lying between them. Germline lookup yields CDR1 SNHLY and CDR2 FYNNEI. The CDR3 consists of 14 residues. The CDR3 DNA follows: TGTGCCAGCAGTGACTCGCCATCCGGGAACGAGCAGTACTTC. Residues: CASSDSPSGNEQYF.

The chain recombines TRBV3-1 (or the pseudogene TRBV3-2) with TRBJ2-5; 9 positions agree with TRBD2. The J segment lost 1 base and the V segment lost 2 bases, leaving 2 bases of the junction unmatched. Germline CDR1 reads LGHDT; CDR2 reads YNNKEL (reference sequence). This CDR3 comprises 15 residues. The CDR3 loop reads CASSQNSGGQETQYF. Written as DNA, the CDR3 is TGTGCCAGCAGCCAAAATAGCGGGGGCCAAGAGACCCAGTACTTC.

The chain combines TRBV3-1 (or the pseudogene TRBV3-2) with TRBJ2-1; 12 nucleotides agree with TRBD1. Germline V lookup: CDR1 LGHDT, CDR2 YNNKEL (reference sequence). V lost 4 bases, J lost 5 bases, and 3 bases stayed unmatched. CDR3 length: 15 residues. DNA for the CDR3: TGTGCCAGCAGCCTGCGGGACAGGGGGCACAATGAGCAGTTCTTC. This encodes CASSLRDRGHNEQFF.

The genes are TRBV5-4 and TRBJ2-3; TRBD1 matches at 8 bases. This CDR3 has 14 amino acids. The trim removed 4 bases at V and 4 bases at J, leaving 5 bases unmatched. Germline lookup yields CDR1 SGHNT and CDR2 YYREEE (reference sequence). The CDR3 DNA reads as TGTGCCAGCAGCCCGGACAGGGTTTCAGATACGCAGTATTTT. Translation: CASSPDRVSDTQYF.

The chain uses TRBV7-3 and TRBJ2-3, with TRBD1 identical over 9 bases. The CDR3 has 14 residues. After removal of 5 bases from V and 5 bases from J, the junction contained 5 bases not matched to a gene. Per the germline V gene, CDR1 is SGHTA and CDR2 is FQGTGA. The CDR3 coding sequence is TGTGCCAGCAGCACCGGACAGGGGCAAGATACGCAGTATTTT. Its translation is CASSTGQGQDTQYF.

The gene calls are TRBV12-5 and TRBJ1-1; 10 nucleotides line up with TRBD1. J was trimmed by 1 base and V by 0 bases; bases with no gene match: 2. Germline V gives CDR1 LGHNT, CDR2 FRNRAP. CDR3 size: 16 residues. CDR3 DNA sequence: TGTGCTAGTGGTTTGGTAGGGACAGGGGCGAACACTGAAGCTTTCTTT. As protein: CASGLVGTGANTEAFF. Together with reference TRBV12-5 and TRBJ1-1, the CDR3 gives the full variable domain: DARVTQTPRHKVTEMGQEVTMRCQPILGHNTVFWYRQTMMQGLELLAYFRNRAPLDDSGMPKDRFSAEMPDATLATLKIQPSEPRDSAVYFCASGLVGTGANTEAFFGQGTRLTVV.

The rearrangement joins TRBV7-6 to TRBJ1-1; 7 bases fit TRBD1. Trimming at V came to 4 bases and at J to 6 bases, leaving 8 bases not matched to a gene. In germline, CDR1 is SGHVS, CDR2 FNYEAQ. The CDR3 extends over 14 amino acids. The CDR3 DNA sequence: TGTGCCAGCAGCTCCCAATGGCAGGGGGCTGAAGCTTTCTTT. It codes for CASSSQWQGAEAFF.

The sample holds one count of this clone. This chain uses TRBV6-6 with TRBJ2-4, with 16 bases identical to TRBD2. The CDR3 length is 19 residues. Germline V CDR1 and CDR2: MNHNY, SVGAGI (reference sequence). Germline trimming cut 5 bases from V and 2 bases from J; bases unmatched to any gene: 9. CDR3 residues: CASSPGTSGGGGSKNIQYF. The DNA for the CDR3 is TGTGCCAGCAGTCCCGGGACTAGCGGGGGGGGAGGGTCCAAAAACATTCAGTACTTC.

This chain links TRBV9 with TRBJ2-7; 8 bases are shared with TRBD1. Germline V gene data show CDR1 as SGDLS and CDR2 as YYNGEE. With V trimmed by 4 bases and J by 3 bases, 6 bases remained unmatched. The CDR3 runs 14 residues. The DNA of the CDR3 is TGTGCCAGCAGCCCTGGACAGGGACTCTACGAGCAGTACTTC. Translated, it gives CASSPGQGLYEQYF.

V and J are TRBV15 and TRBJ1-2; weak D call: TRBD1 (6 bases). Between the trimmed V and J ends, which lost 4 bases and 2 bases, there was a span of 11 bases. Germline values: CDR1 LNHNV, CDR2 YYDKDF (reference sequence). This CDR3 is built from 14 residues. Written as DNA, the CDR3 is TGTGCCACCAGCATACAGGGAGAAAACTATGGCTACACCTTC. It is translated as CATSIQGENYGYTF.

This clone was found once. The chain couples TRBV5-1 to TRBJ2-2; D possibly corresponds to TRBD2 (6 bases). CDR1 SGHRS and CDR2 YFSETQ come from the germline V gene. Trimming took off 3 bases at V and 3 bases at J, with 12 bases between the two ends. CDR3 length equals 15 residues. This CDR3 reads CASSSAEGYTGELFF. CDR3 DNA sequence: TGCGCCAGCAGCTCAGCGGAGGGTTACACCGGGGAGCTGTTTTTT.

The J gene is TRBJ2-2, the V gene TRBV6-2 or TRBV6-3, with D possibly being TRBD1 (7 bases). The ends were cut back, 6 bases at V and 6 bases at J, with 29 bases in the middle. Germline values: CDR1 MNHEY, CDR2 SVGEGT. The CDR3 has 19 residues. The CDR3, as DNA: TGTGCCAGCAGCCTTACCGCTTTAACAGGGGAGGTTGGTGCCGGGGAGCTGTTTTTT. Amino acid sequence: CASSLTALTGEVGAGELFF.

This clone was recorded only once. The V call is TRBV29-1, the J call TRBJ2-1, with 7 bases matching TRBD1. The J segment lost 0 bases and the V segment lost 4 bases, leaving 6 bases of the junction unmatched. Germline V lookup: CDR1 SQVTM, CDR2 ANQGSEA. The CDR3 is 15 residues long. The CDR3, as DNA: TGCAGCGTTGCTTCTCGGACAGGCTCCTACAATGAGCAGTTCTTC. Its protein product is CSVASRTGSYNEQFF.